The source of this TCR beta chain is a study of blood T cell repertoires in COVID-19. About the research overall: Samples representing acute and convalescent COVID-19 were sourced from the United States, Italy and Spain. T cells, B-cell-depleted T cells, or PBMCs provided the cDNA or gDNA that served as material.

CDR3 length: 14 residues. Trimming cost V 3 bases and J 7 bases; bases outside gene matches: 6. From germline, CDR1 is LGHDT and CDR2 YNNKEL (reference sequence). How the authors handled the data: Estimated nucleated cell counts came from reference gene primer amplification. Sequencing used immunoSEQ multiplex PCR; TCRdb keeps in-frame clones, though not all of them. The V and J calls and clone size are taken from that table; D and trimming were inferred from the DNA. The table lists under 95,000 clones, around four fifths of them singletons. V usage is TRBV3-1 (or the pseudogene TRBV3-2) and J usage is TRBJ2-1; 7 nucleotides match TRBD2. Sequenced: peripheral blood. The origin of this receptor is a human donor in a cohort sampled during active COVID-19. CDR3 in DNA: TGTGCCAGCAGCCACTCAGCGGGGCTAAATGAGCAGTTCTTC. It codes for CASSHSAGLNEQFF.